This TCR beta chain was identified during a study of blood T cell repertoires in COVID-19 (TCRdb year 2020). For the study in its entirety: Collaborator samples came from the United States, Italy and Spain and covered acute and convalescent phases of COVID-19. The prospective study material was composed of cDNA or gDNA derived from T cells, B-cell-depleted T cells, or PBMCs. Deeply sampled blood TCRbeta repertoires from subjects exposed to, actively infected with, or recovered from COVID-19 were included in the dataset. A freely available public database, intended as a resource for researchers studying the immune response to SARS-CoV-2, is where the repertoires were released. Samples were obtained from the ongoing ImmuneRACE study (first 160 participants) and from approximately 1,200 subjects provided by 6 global collaborators. A de-identified subject ID, COVID-19 status, age in years and sex were almost always included in the sample metadata. Where HLA class I and class II types were available, the types were taken from metadata supplied by the sample provider, not from assay-based typing.

TCRbeta CDR3 regions were amplified from genomic DNA by means of the immunoSEQ Assay, a bias-controlled multiplex PCR. Under the source paper's analysis protocol: The number of nucleated cells in each sample was estimated by amplification of reference gene primers within the assay. To quantify the absolute abundance of each unique TCRbeta CDR3 rearrangement, sequence reads were collapsed and filtered. Productive Simpson clonality was computed per sample as the square root of Simpson's diversity index over productive rearrangements. Not all clones reach the TCRdb copy of this immuneACCESS table, which keeps in-frame sequences only. Checked studies attribute under half of the gap to unresolved V genes and leave the rest unexplained. Clone size and the V and J calls come from that table; the DNA yielded D and trimming. The sample records a few hundred thousand clones, around 90% of which are singletons. About 18% of the sample comes from the top ten.

Participants in the prospective study were enrolled through a virtual design, were aged about 18 to 100 years, and lived in fewer than 30 United States geographic areas. Cohort assignment in the prospective study relied on participant-reported clinical history from a screening survey and a study questionnaire. For ImmuneRACE Cohort 3, a participant was defined as recovered based on two consecutive negative NP/OP PCR tests, clearance by a healthcare professional, or resolution of symptoms. Mobile phlebotomists in the prospective study collected whole blood, serum and a nasopharyngeal or oropharyngeal swab from every participant. Additional blood draws and questionnaires over an approximately two-month period could optionally be provided by prospective study participants. Before DNA extraction, blood samples from the prospective study were shipped at room temperature or frozen. A word on this clone: Its antigen is currently not known. No base quality information exists; no much larger clone differs at one position.

Paper-wide results and their limitations: How much clinical and demographic metadata was included differed by source and by participant, and the metadata was provided uncurated.

Sequencing was carried out using PBMCs or T cells enriched from blood (not recorded which). The receptor was derived from a woman under 40 who had recovered from COVID-19.

The CDR3 region: CASSYSGGTMNTEAFF. The DNA sequence is given as TGTGCCAGCAGTTACTCGGGGGGTACCATGAACACTGAAGCTTTCTTT. The chain is encoded by TRBV6-5 joined to TRBJ1-1; matching of 5 bases hints at TRBD1 as the D gene. V and J lose 0 bases and 0 bases, and a span of 11 bases separates them. Looking up the germline V gene yields CDR1 MNHEY and CDR2 SVGAGI. From cysteine to phenylalanine, the CDR3 is 16 amino acids long. The DNA shown is the 48-base CDR3, in frame from base 1.